These 17 T cell receptor beta chains originate from one sample sequenced in a study of blood T cell repertoires in COVID-19 (dated by TCRdb to the early 2020s). The library was generated by the immunoSEQ multiplex PCR assay. TCRdb provides this immuneACCESS table in a form limited to in-frame rearrangements. Some clones are lacking; in checked studies, under half of them reflect an unresolved V gene, and why the rest are absent is not known. The sample profile shows about 68,000 clones; 75% to 90% of them were found once. Under 3% of the sample rests with the top ten. Sequencing input: peripheral blood. These receptors were obtained from a man aged 45-65 years with acute or convalescent COVID-19.

This rearrangement joins TRBV7-2 to TRBJ1-1; a possible D gene is TRBD1 (5 bases). Germline loops: CDR1 SGHTA, CDR2 FQGNSA. Trimming removed 5 bases from V and 4 bases from J, with 17 bases in between. CDR3 size: 15 residues. The CDR3 DNA reads TGTGCCAGCAGCCCAAGGGGACTGGCGAGCACTGAAGCTTTCTTT. Amino acids: CASSPRGLASTEAFF.

This sequence joins TRBV4-3 and TRBJ2-2, with D hard to call. The CDR3 totals 14 residues. The V end was cut by 0 bases, the J end by 3 bases, with 5 bases between. Germline assignment: CDR1 LGHNA and CDR2 YSLEER. CDR3 protein: CASSQDRYTGELFF. The CDR3, as DNA: TGCGCCAGCAGCCAAGACCGTTACACCGGGGAGCTGTTTTTT.

The gene calls are TRBV11-3 and TRBJ2-5; D possibly corresponds to TRBD2 (6 bases). Germline values: CDR1 SGHNT, CDR2 YENEEA. The CDR3 contains 17 residues. V was clipped by 5 bases and J by 3 bases, with 22 bases between them. For the CDR3, the DNA is TGTGCCAGCAGCACGAAGTTGGGGTGGGAGGTGGAAGAGACCCAGTACTTC. The encoded protein is CASSTKLGWEVEETQYF.

The J gene is TRBJ2-1, the V gene TRBV18; 10 bases are a match to TRBD2. The germline V gene has CDR1 KGHSH and CDR2 LQKENI. J gave up 8 bases and V 3 bases, and 7 bases lay outside the gene matches. The length of the CDR3 is 15 residues. DNA for the CDR3: TGTGCCAGCTCACCGGCAACTACTAGCGGGGATGAGCAGTTCTTC. It specifies CASSPATTSGDEQFF.

This clone appeared a single time. This chain links TRBV6-2 or TRBV6-3 with TRBJ2-5; TRBD2 matches at 7 bases. V was pared by 4 bases and J by 2 bases, with 1 base of the junction left unmatched. This CDR3 region has 13 residues. CDR1 is MNHEY and CDR2 is SVGEGT in the germline V gene. The CDR3 nucleotides read TGTGCCAGCAGTTGGCGGGGGCAAGAGACCCAGTACTTC. Its protein product is CASSWRGQETQYF.

In its sample, this clone was seen once. The chain employs TRBV5-4 and TRBJ2-7; TRBD1 aligns across 7 bases. The CDR3 runs 18 residues. Trimming removed 0 bases from V and 0 bases from J; junction bases left unmatched: 12. The V gene's germline CDR1 is SGHNT and CDR2 YYREEE (reference sequence). CDR3 amino acids: CASSLGGRQGSLSYEQYF. The CDR3 nucleotides are TGTGCCAGCAGCTTGGGGGGGAGACAGGGATCGCTCTCCTACGAGCAGTACTTC.

The gene calls are TRBV28 and TRBJ1-4; possible D gene TRBD1, 6 bases. Germline CDR1 reads MDHEN; CDR2 reads SYDVKM. The CDR3 runs to 13 residues. The V and J ends lost 6 bases and 8 bases respectively, with 13 bases between them. CDR3 region: CASRLSGQEKLFF. In DNA, the CDR3 is TGTGCCAGCAGGCTCTCGGGACAAGAAAAACTGTTTTTT. The variable domain in full, with the rest retrieved from reference TRBV28 and TRBJ1-4, is DVKVTQSSRYLVKRTGEKVFLECVQDMDHENMFWYRQDPGLGLRLIYFSYDVKMKEKGDIPEGYSVSREKKERFSLILESASTNQTSMYLCASRLSGQEKLFFGSGTQLSVL.

The rearrangement uses TRBV18 and TRBJ1-5; perhaps TRBD1 as D (5 bases). This CDR3 comprises 16 residues. V lost 6 bases and J 1 base, leaving 16 bases between the germline ends. The germline gives CDR1 KGHSH, CDR2 LQKENI. The CDR3 here is CASSTGGVRSNQPQHF. Here the CDR3 DNA reads TGTGCCAGCTCGACGGGGGGGGTCCGCAGCAATCAGCCCCAGCATTTT. The complete variable domain, with remaining parts taken from reference TRBV18 and TRBJ1-5, reads NAGVMQNPRHLVRRRGQEARLRCSPMKGHSHVYWYRQLPEEGLKFMVYLQKENIIDESGMPKERFSAEFPKEGPSILRIQQVVRGDSAAYFCASSTGGVRSNQPQHFGDGTRLSIL.

The genes are TRBV7-7 and TRBJ2-5; possibly TRBD2 for D (5 bases). This CDR3 has 14 amino acids. V lost 2 bases to trimming and J lost 1 base, with 8 bases between them. Per germline, CDR1 SSHAT and CDR2 FNYEAQ (reference sequence). The CDR3 DNA reads as TGTGCCAGCAGCTTAAGCAGCGGCCAAGAGACCCAGTACTTC. Encoded protein: CASSLSSGQETQYF.

This chain uses TRBV19 with TRBJ1-3; the D gene is possibly TRBD1 (5 bases). Trimming pared 4 bases from V and 0 bases from J, leaving 10 bases between. The CDR3 contains 15 residues. Germline CDR1 LNHDA, CDR2 SQIVND (reference sequence). CDR3 sequence reads: CASSTQVDSGNTIYF. The CDR3 DNA is TGTGCCAGTAGTACACAGGTGGACTCTGGAAACACCATATATTTT.

In this sample, this clone turned up once. The J gene is TRBJ2-1, the V gene TRBV28; 11 bases are a match to TRBD2. The CDR3 runs 15 residues. Trimming at V came to 5 bases and at J to 1 base, leaving 1 base not matched to a gene. Germline V CDR1 and CDR2: MDHEN, SYDVKM. The CDR3 region has the DNA TGTGCCAGCAGTAGGACTAGCGGGTCCTACAATGAGCAGTTCTTC. Protein product: CASSRTSGSYNEQFF.

The rearrangement links TRBV18 to TRBJ1-6, with 7 bases aligning to TRBD1. The CDR3 is 16 residues long. With V trimmed by 1 base and J by 5 bases, 5 bases remained unmatched. Per germline, CDR1 KGHSH and CDR2 LQKENI. The CDR3 spells CASSPQSGGNNSPLHF. In DNA form, the CDR3 reads TGTGCCAGCTCACCACAGTCAGGGGGAAATAATTCACCCCTCCACTTT.

The chain carries TRBV5-6 and TRBJ1-2, with 7 bases aligning to TRBD1. Germline V gives CDR1 SGHDT, CDR2 YYEEEE. Trimming at V came to 0 bases and at J to 4 bases, leaving 9 bases not matched to a gene. The CDR3 sequence is 16 residues long. CDR3 region: CASSLGRQGRGYGYTF. For the CDR3, the DNA is TGTGCCAGCAGCTTGGGCCGACAGGGCAGGGGCTATGGCTACACCTTC. Full variable domain (missing parts from reference TRBV5-6 and TRBJ1-2): DAGVTQSPTHLIKTRGQQVTLRCSPKSGHDTVSWYQQALGQGPQFIFQYYEEEERQRGNFPDRFSGHQFPNYSSELNVNALLLGDSALYLCASSLGRQGRGYGYTFGSGTRLTVV.

The chain combines TRBV24-1 with TRBJ2-7, with 10 bases identical to TRBD1. This CDR3 region has 16 residues. CDR1 is KGHDR and CDR2 is SFDVKD in the germline V gene. With 5 bases clipped from V and 0 bases from J, the junction kept 6 bases outside the gene matches. The CDR3 DNA sequence: TGTGCCACCAGTGCTCCGGGACAGGGGCCCTCCTACGAGCAGTACTTC. Translated: CATSAPGQGPSYEQYF.

V gene TRBV19 combines with J gene TRBJ2-3, with TRBD1 matching 7 bases. The CDR3 has 16 amino acids. V was clipped by 6 bases and J by 0 bases; unmatched bases: 9. Germline CDR1 LNHDA, CDR2 SQIVND (reference sequence). CDR3 sequence (DNA): TGTGCCAGTAGAGAACAGGGGTCCCCTAGCACAGATACGCAGTATTTT. This codes for CASREQGSPSTDTQYF.

V usage is TRBV6-5 and J usage is TRBJ1-3; possible D gene TRBD1, 6 bases. Trimming removed 7 bases at V and 0 bases at J, with 13 bases between. The V gene's germline CDR1 is MNHEY and CDR2 SVGAGI. The CDR3 sequence is 15 residues long. This CDR3 is CASKIDRSSGNTIYF. Written as DNA, the CDR3 is TGTGCCAGCAAAATAGACAGGAGCTCTGGAAACACCATATATTTT.

V gene TRBV6-2 or TRBV6-3 combines with J gene TRBJ2-3; 8 nucleotides align to TRBD2. The CDR3 loop spans 19 amino acids. Germline V gene sequence: CDR1 MNHEY, CDR2 SVGEGT. Germline trimming cut 2 bases from V and 0 bases from J; bases unmatched to any gene: 13. CDR3 in amino acids: CASSYHPLTSGVSTDTQYF. CDR3 DNA sequence: TGTGCCAGCAGTTACCACCCGCTTACTAGCGGAGTTAGCACAGATACGCAGTATTTT.